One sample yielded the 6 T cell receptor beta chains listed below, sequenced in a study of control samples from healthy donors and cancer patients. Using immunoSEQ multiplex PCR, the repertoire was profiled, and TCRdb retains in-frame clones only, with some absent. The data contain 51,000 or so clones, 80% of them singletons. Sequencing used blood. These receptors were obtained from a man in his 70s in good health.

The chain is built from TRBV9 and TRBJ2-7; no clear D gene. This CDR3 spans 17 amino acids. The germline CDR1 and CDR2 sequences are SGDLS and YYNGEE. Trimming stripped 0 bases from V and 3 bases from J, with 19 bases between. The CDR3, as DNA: TGTGCCAGCAGCGTAGGGTCGGTAGGAGCCCTTAGCTACGAGCAGTACTTC. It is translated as CASSVGSVGALSYEQYF.

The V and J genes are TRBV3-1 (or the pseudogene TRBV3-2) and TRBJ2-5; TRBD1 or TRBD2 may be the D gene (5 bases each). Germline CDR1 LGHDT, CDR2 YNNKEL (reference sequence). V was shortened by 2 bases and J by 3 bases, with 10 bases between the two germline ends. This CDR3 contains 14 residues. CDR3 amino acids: CASSQSGAKETQYF. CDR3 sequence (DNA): TGTGCCAGCAGCCAATCCGGGGCCAAAGAGACCCAGTACTTC.

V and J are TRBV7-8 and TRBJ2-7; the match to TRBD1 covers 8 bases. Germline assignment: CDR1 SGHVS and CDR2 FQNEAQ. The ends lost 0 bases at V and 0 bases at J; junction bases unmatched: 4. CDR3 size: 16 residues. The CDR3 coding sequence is TGTGCCAGCAGCTTAGCTTGGACAGGGACCTCCTACGAGCAGTACTTC. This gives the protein CASSLAWTGTSYEQYF. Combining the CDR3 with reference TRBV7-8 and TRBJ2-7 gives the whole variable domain GAGVSQSPRYKVAKRGQDVALRCDPISGHVSLFWYQQALGQGPEFLTYFQNEAQLDKSGLPSDRFFAERPEGSVSTLKIQRTQQEDSAVYLCASSLAWTGTSYEQYFGPGTRLTVT.

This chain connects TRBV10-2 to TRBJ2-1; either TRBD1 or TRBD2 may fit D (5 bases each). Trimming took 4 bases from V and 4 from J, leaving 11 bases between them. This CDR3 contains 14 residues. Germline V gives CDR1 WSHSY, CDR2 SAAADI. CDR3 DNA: TGCGCCAGCAGTGTAGGGACGGATTACAATGAGCAGTTCTTC. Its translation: CASSVGTDYNEQFF.

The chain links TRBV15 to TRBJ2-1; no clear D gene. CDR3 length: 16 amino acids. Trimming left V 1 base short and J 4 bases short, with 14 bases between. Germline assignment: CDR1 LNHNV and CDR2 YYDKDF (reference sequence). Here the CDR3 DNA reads TGTGCCACCAGCAGAGTATATTCGGACGGATACAATGAGCAGTTCTTC. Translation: CATSRVYSDGYNEQFF. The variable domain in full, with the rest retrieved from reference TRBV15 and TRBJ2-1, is DAMVIQNPRYQVTQFGKPVTLSCSQTLNHNVMYWYQQKSSQAPKLLFHYYDKDFNNEADTPDNFQSRRPNTSFCFLDIRSPGLGDTAMYLCATSRVYSDGYNEQFFGPGTRLTVL.

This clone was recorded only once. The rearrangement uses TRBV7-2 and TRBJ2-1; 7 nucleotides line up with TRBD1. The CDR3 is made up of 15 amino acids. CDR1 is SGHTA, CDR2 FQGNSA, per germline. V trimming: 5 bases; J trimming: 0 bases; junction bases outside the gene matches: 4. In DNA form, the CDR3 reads TGTGCCAGCAGCCTCAGGGGGAACTCCTACAATGAGCAGTTCTTC. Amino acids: CASSLRGNSYNEQFF. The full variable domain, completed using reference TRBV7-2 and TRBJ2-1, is GAGVSQSPSNKVTEKGKDVELRCDPISGHTALYWYRQSLGQGLEFLIYFQGNSAPDKSGLPSDRFSAERTGGSVSTLTIQRTQQEDSAVYLCASSLRGNSYNEQFFGPGTRLTVL.